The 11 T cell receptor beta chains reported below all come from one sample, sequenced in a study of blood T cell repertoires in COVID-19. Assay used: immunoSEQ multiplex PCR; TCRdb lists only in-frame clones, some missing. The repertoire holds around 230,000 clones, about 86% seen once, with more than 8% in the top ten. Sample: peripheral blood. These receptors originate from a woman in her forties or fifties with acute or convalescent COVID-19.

The CDR3 nucleotides are TGTGCCAGCAGCTTGACAGGGGCCTCTTTCGGTGGCTACACCTTC. Amino acid sequence: CASSLTGASFGGYTF. The chain recombines TRBV5-4 with TRBJ1-2, with 7 bases identical to TRBD1. This CDR3 spans 15 amino acids. Germline loops: CDR1 SGHNT, CDR2 YYREEE (reference sequence). With V trimmed by 1 base and J by 7 bases, 10 bases remained unmatched.

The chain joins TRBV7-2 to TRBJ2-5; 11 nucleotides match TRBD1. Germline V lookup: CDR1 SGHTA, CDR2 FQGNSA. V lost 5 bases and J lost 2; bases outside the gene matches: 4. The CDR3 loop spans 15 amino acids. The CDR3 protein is CASSPGQGVQETQYF. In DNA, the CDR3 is TGTGCCAGCAGCCCGGGACAGGGGGTTCAAGAGACCCAGTACTTC.

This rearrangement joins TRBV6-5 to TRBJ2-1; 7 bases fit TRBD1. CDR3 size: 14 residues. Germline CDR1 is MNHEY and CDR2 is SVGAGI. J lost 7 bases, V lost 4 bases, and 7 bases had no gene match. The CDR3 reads CASSSREQGNEQFF. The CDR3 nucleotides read TGTGCCAGCAGTTCTCGCGAACAGGGGAATGAGCAGTTCTTC.

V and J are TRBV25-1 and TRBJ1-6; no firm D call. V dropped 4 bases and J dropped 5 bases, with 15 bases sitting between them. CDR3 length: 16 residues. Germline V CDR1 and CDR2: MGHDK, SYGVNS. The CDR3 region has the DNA TGTGCCAGCAGTGCATGGTTACACAAAGATAATTCACCCCTCCACTTT. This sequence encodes CASSAWLHKDNSPLHF.

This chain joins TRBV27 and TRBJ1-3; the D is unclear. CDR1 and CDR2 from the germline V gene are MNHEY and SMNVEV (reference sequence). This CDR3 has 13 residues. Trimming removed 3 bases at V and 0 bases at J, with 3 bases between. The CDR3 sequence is CASSFNSGNTIYF. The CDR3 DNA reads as TGTGCCAGCAGTTTCAACTCTGGAAACACCATATATTTT.

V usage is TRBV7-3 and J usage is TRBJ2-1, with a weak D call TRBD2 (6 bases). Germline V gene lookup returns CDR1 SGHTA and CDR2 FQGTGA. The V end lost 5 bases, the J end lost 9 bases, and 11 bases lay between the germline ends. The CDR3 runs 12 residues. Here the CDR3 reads CASSGEVGEQFF. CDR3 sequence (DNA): TGTGCCAGCAGCGGGGAGGTAGGTGAGCAGTTCTTC.

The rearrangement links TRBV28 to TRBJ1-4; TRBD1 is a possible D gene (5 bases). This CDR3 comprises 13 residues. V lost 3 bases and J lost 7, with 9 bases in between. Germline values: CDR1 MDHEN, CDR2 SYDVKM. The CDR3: CASSLGRSEKLFF. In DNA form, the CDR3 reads TGTGCCAGCAGTTTGGGGCGGTCTGAAAAACTGTTTTTT.

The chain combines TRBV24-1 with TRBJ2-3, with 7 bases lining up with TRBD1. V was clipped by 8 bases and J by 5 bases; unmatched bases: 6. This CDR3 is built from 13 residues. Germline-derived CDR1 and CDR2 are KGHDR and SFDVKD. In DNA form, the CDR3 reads TGTGCCACCACATCTGACAGGGAAGATACGCAGTATTTT. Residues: CATTSDREDTQYF.

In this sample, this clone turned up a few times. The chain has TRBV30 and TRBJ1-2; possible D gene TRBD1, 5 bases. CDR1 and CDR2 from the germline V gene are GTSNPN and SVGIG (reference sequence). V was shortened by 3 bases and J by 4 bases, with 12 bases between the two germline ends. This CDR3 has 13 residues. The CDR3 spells CAWSGGVAYGYTF. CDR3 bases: TGTGCCTGGAGCGGAGGGGTTGCCTATGGCTACACCTTC.

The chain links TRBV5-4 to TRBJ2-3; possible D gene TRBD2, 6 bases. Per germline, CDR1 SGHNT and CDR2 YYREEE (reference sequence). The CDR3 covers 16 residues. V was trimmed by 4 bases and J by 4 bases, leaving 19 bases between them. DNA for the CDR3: TGTGCCAGCAGCCCGGGTGGCGGGGCCTACCCAGATACGCAGTATTTT. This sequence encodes CASSPGGGAYPDTQYF.

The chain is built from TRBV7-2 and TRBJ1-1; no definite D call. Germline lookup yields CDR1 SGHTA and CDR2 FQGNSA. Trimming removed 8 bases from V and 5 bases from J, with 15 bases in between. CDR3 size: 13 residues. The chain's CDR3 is CASALGGGTEAFF. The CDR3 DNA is TGTGCCAGCGCCCTAGGTGGAGGAACTGAAGCTTTCTTT.